This T cell receptor (beta chain) is drawn from a study of blood T cell repertoires in COVID-19. Study context: Sites in the United States, Italy and Spain provided acute and convalescent COVID-19 samples.

With 3 bases removed from V and 0 bases from J, the gap between germline ends came to 15 bases. The CDR3 runs 17 residues. Per the germline V gene, CDR1 is KGHSH and CDR2 is LQKENI. TCRdb's table, derived via immunoSEQ multiplex PCR, lists solely in-frame clones and lacks some. The table has roughly 320,000 clones, about nine tenths seen once. All enrollees were about 18 to 95 years old and from roughly 26 US areas. Membership in each cohort depended on participant-reported clinical history. Specimen: PBMCs or T cells enriched from blood (not recorded which). The rearrangement joins TRBV18 to TRBJ1-3; D remains ambiguous. This clonotype originated in a man aged 30 to 45 who had recovered from COVID-19. CDR3 sequence: CASSPSSGAPSGNTIYF. In DNA, the CDR3 is TGTGCCAGCTCACCTAGTTCGGGAGCTCCCTCTGGAAACACCATATATTTT.